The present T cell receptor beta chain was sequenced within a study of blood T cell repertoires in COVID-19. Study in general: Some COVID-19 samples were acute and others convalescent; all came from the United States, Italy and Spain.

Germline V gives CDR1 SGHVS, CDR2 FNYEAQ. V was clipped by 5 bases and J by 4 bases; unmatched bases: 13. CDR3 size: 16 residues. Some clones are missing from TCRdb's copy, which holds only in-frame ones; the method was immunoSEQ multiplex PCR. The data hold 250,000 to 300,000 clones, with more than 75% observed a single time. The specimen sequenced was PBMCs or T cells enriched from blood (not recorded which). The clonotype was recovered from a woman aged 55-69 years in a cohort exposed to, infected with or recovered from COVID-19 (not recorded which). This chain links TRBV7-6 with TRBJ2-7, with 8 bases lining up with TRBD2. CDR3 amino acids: CASSPEGSGTPYEQYF. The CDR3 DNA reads TGTGCCAGCAGCCCGGAGGGTAGCGGGACTCCTTACGAGCAGTACTTC. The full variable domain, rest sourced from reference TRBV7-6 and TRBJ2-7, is GAGVSQSPRYKVTKRGQDVALRCDPISGHVSLYWYRQALGQGPEFLTYFNYEAQQDKSGLPNDRFSAERPEGSISTLTIQRTEQRDSAMYRCASSPEGSGTPYEQYFGPGTRLTVT.